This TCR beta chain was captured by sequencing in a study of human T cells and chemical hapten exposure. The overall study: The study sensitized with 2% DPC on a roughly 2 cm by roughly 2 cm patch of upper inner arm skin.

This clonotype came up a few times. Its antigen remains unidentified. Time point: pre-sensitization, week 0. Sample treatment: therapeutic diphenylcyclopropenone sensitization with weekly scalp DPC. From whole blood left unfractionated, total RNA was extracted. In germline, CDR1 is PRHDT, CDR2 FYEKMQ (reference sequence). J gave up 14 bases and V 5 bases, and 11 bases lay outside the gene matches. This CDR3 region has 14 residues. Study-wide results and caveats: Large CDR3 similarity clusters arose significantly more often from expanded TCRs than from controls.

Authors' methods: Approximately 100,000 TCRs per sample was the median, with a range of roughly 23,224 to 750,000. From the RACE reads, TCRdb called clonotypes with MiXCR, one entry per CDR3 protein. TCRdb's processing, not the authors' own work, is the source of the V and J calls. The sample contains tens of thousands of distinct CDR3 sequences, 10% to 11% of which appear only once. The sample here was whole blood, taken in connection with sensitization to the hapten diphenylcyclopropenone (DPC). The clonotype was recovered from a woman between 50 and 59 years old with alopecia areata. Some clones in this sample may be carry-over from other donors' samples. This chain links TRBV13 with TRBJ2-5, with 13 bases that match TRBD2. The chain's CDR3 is CASSGRLAGGEPYF. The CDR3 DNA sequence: TGTGCCAGCAGCGGAAGACTAGCGGGGGGAGAACCTTACTTC.